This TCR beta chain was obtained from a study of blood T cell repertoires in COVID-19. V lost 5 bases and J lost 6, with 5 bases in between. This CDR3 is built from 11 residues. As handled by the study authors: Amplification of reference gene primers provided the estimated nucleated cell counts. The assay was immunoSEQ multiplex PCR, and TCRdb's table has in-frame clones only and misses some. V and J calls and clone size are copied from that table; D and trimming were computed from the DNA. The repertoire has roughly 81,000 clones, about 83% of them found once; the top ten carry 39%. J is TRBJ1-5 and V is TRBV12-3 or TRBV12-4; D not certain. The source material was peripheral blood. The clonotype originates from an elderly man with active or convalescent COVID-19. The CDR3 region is CASSESQPQHF. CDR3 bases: TGTGCCAGCAGTGAGAGTCAGCCCCAGCATTTT.